Detailed here is one T cell receptor (beta chain). Its target is not known. This entry belongs to a study of PD-1 blockade in classical Hodgkin lymphoma. Notes on the study in general: Similar baseline diversity was found in complete responders and newly diagnosed patients. CD4+ TCR diversity, unlike CD8+, rose significantly by C4D1.

The method was immunoSEQ multiplex PCR; TCRdb's version includes in-frame clones alone and lacks a portion of them. The sample comprises more than 85,000 clones, about 92% of which are singletons, and over 15% rests with the top ten. This sample's time point: cycle 4 day 1 (C4D1), after 6 weeks of nivolumab. Every patient was affected by relapse after autologous stem cell transplantation, while exposure to brentuximab vedotin was not uniform. Germline V gives CDR1 SSHAT, CDR2 FNYEAQ (reference sequence). The CDR3 totals 15 residues. Material: peripheral blood mononuclear cells (PBMCs), obtained before the fourth cycle of nivolumab. The V call is TRBV7-7, the J call TRBJ2-3, with 8 positions matching TRBD2. The receptor's source is a human donor with classical Hodgkin lymphoma. CDR3 in amino acids: CERPFLAGITDTQYF. The CDR3 DNA sequence: TGTGAAAGGCCTTTCCTAGCGGGTATCACAGATACGCAGTATTTT.